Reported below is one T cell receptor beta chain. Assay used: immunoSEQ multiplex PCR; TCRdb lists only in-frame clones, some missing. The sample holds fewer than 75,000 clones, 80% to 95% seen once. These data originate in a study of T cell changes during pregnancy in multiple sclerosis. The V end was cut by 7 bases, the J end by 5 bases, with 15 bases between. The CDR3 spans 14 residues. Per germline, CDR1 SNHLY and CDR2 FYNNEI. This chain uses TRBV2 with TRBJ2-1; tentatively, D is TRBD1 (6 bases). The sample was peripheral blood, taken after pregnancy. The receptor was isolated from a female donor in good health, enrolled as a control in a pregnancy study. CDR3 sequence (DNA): TGTGCCAGCACCCTGATGGGGGCAGACAATGAGCAGTTCTTC. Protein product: CASTLMGADNEQFF.